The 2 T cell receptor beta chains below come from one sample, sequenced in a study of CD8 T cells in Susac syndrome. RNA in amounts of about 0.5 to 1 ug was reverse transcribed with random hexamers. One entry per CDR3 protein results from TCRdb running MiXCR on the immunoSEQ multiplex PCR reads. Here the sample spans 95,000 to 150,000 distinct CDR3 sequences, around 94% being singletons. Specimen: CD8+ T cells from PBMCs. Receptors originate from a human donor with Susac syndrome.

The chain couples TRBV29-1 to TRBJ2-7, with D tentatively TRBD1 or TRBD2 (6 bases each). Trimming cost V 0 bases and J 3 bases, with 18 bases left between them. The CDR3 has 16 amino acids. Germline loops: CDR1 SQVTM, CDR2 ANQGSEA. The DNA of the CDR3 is TGCAGCGTTGAAGACCCAGACAGGCCCGGGGGCTACGAGCAGTACTTC. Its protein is CSVEDPDRPGGYEQYF.

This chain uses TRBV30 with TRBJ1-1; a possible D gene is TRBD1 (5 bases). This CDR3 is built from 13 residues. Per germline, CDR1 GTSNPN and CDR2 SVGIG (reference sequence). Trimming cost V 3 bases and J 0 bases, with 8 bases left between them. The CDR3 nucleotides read TGTGCCTGGAGGGGACGGGTGAACACTGAAGCTTTCTTT. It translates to CAWRGRVNTEAFF.